Below, 20 T cell receptor beta chains from the same sample are listed, as sequenced in a study of T cell responses to AZD1222 COVID-19 vaccine. Profiling relied on immunoSEQ multiplex PCR, and the TCRdb table lists in-frame clones only, not all of them. The table shows approximately 200,000 clones, with roughly 90% occurring only once. The sample here was peripheral blood, taken 28 days after the second AZD1222 dose. The receptor source for this set is an adult who received the AZD1222 COVID-19 vaccine.

This sequence joins TRBV7-2 and TRBJ1-1; TRBD1 matches 8 bases. Germline values: CDR1 SGHTA, CDR2 FQGNSA. The CDR3 runs 15 residues. The J segment lost 7 bases and the V segment lost 5 bases, leaving 12 bases of the junction unmatched. This chain's CDR3 is CASSREGQARGEAFF. CDR3 in DNA: TGTGCCAGCAGCCGCGAGGGACAGGCCAGGGGTGAAGCTTTCTTT.

The chain employs TRBV7-2 and TRBJ2-1, with no clear D. The CDR3 runs to 13 residues. V lost 3 bases and J 5 bases, leaving 8 bases between the germline ends. Germline V gene data show CDR1 as SGHTA and CDR2 as FQGNSA. The CDR3 region is CASSFQVDNEQFF. The CDR3 DNA is TGTGCCAGCAGCTTCCAGGTGGACAATGAGCAGTTCTTC.

The V gene is TRBV20-1, the J gene TRBJ2-7; TRBD2 aligns across 8 bases. This CDR3 is built from 11 residues. Looked up from germline, CDR1 is DFQATT and CDR2 is SNEGSKA (reference sequence). Trimming removed 6 bases from V and 6 bases from J; junction bases left unmatched: 4. The CDR3 DNA reads TGCAGTGCAAGGACTAGCTTCGAGCAGTACTTC. Protein: CSARTSFEQYF.

V usage is TRBV18 and J usage is TRBJ2-5; TRBD1 might be the D (5 bases). The V gene lost 4 bases and the J gene lost 0 bases, with 15 bases spanning the gap. Germline lookup yields CDR1 KGHSH and CDR2 LQKENI. This CDR3 has 16 amino acids. CDR3 in amino acids: CASSLRQPGHQETQYF. In DNA form, the CDR3 reads TGTGCCAGCTCACTAAGACAGCCAGGACACCAAGAGACCCAGTACTTC.

V is TRBV9 and J is TRBJ1-2; D perhaps matches TRBD1 (5 bases). V was cut by 10 bases and J by 8 bases, with 15 bases left in between. Per germline, CDR1 SGDLS and CDR2 YYNGEE. The CDR3 is made up of 11 amino acids. The CDR3 spells CASTGEVGYTF. The CDR3, as DNA: TGTGCCTCCACGGGGGAGGTGGGCTACACCTTC.

This chain joins TRBV4-1 and TRBJ2-7, with 10 bases aligning to TRBD1. Germline-derived CDR1 and CDR2 are MGHRA and YSYEKL. Unmatched junction bases numbered 5, after V lost 2 bases and J lost 1 base. This CDR3 has 16 residues. The CDR3 sequence is CASSQLPGQGSYEQYF. The CDR3 nucleotides are TGCGCCAGCAGCCAACTCCCGGGACAGGGGTCCTACGAGCAGTACTTC.

V gene TRBV2 combines with J gene TRBJ1-3, with 7 bases fitting TRBD1. Germline V gene sequence: CDR1 SNHLY, CDR2 FYNNEI. Trimming took 3 bases from V and 2 from J; bases not matched to a gene: 4. CDR3 size: 15 residues. CDR3 nucleotide sequence: TGTGCCAGCAGTGATCAAACAGGGGCTGGAAACACCATATATTTT. Amino acids: CASSDQTGAGNTIYF.

The chain couples TRBV6-5 to TRBJ2-7; 12 bases agree with TRBD1. This CDR3 comprises 15 residues. The germline gives CDR1 MNHEY, CDR2 SVGAGI. With V trimmed by 6 bases and J by 3 bases, 6 bases remained unmatched. The CDR3 DNA reads TGTGCCAGCAGATACCGGGACAGGGGGCACTACGAGCAGTACTTC. This gives the protein CASRYRDRGHYEQYF.

This chain links TRBV19 with TRBJ1-6; 10 bases fit TRBD1. The CDR3 is 15 amino acids. In germline, CDR1 is LNHDA, CDR2 SQIVND (reference sequence). The junction had 6 bases not matched to a gene; V was cut back by 5 bases and J by 8 bases. In nucleotides, the CDR3 is TGTGCCAGTAGTGTGGGACAGGGGATCCATTCACCCCTCCACTTT. Amino acids: CASSVGQGIHSPLHF.

The chain combines TRBV12-3 or TRBV12-4 with TRBJ1-2; TRBD1 is a possible D gene (5 bases). The V end was cut by 5 bases, the J end by 8 bases, with 15 bases between. The CDR3 has 13 residues. Here the CDR3 reads CASSLQTDRGYTF. The CDR3 DNA reads as TGTGCCAGCAGTCTCCAGACAGATCGCGGCTACACCTTC.

This chain connects TRBV4-1 to TRBJ1-2; 8 nucleotides line up with TRBD1. CDR3 length: 18 residues. Germline CDR1 is MGHRA and CDR2 is YSYEKL. The V segment lost 4 bases and the J segment 3 bases; nucleotides outside the gene matches: 16. The CDR3: CASSPRSDPGQVYYGYTF. CDR3 bases: TGCGCCAGCAGCCCCCGATCTGATCCGGGACAGGTTTACTATGGCTACACCTTC.

The rearrangement joins TRBV28 to TRBJ1-2; D is possibly TRBD1 (6 bases). Germline loops: CDR1 MDHEN, CDR2 SYDVKM. V lost 8 bases, J lost 4 bases, and 17 bases lay in between. The CDR3 totals 14 residues. CDR3 nucleotides: TGTGCCAGCCCCAGGACAGACTTATTCTATGGCTACACCTTC. It translates to CASPRTDLFYGYTF.

J is TRBJ2-2 and V is TRBV9; 7 bases map to TRBD2. After removal of 0 bases from V and 5 bases from J, the junction contained 7 bases not matched to a gene. Germline assignment: CDR1 SGDLS and CDR2 YYNGEE. CDR3 length: 16 amino acids. The CDR3 here is CASSVVSGKYTGELFF. The CDR3, as DNA: TGTGCCAGCAGCGTAGTAAGCGGGAAATATACCGGGGAGCTGTTTTTT.

V gene TRBV11-3 combines with J gene TRBJ2-1; TRBD2 matches at 14 bases. Trimming cost V 2 bases and J 0 bases; bases outside gene matches: 6. Germline CDR1 and CDR2: SGHNT and YENEEA. The CDR3 has 19 residues. The CDR3 DNA reads as TGTGCCAGCAGCTTATCAGGGACTAGCGGGGGTAGCTCCTACAATGAGCAGTTCTTC. Residues: CASSLSGTSGGSSYNEQFF.

The chain has TRBV30 and TRBJ1-2; D might be TRBD1 (5 bases). V lost 0 bases and J 7 bases, leaving 15 bases between the germline ends. Germline CDR1 GTSNPN, CDR2 SVGIG (reference sequence). This CDR3 is 14 amino acids long. For the CDR3, the DNA is TGTGCCTGGAGTGTAGATCCCCGACAGCCTGGCTACACCTTC. Its protein is CAWSVDPRQPGYTF. The full variable domain, its missing parts supplied by reference TRBV30 and TRBJ1-2, is SQTIHQWPATLVQPVGSPLSLECTVEGTSNPNLYWYRQAAGRGLQLLFYSVGIGQISSEVPQNLSASRPQDRQFILSSKKLLLSDSGFYLCAWSVDPRQPGYTFGSGTRLTVV.

The chain combines TRBV6-5 with TRBJ2-3; no clear D gene. From germline, CDR1 is MNHEY and CDR2 SVGAGI. V dropped 6 bases and J dropped 4 bases, with 5 bases sitting between them. The CDR3 has 11 residues. The CDR3 DNA reads as TGTGCCAGCAGATTAGCAGATACGCAGTATTTT. Its protein is CASRLADTQYF.

The chain links TRBV11-2 to TRBJ2-3, with 10 positions matching TRBD1. Looked up from germline, CDR1 is SGHAT and CDR2 is FQNNGV. Losses at the gene ends were 9 bases for V and 1 base for J; bases not matched to a gene: 1. CDR3 size: 13 residues. The CDR3 nucleotides read TGTGCCAGTGGACAGGGGGGCACAGATACGCAGTATTTT. This codes for CASGQGGTDTQYF.

The V call is TRBV28, the J call TRBJ1-3; TRBD1 agrees at 10 bases. The germline V gene has CDR1 MDHEN and CDR2 SYDVKM. CDR3 length: 15 amino acids. The V segment lost 6 bases and the J segment 7 bases; nucleotides outside the gene matches: 9. CDR3 DNA sequence: TGTGCCAGCAGGGGGGACAGGGGCAGTATCAACACCATATATTTT. Its protein product is CASRGDRGSINTIYF.

This sequence joins TRBV7-8 and TRBJ2-7, with D perhaps TRBD2 (6 bases). With 5 bases removed from V and 3 bases from J, the gap between germline ends came to 17 bases. The V gene's germline CDR1 is SGHVS and CDR2 FQNEAQ. This CDR3 spans 15 amino acids. The chain's CDR3 is CASSERVVEGYEQYF. For the CDR3, the DNA is TGTGCCAGCAGCGAGCGGGTTGTCGAGGGCTACGAGCAGTACTTC. Filled out from reference TRBV7-8 and TRBJ2-7, the complete variable domain reads GAGVSQSPRYKVAKRGQDVALRCDPISGHVSLFWYQQALGQGPEFLTYFQNEAQLDKSGLPSDRFFAERPEGSVSTLKIQRTQQEDSAVYLCASSERVVEGYEQYFGPGTRLTVT.

This chain connects TRBV5-5 to TRBJ1-5; possibly TRBD1 for D (6 bases). Between the trimmed V and J ends, which lost 4 bases and 0 bases, there was a span of 23 bases. The length of the CDR3 is 19 residues. Germline lookup yields CDR1 SGHKS and CDR2 YYEKEE (reference sequence). CDR3 protein: CASSAYGTPEAYSNQPQHF. DNA of the CDR3: TGTGCCAGCAGCGCTTACGGGACACCGGAGGCTTATAGCAATCAGCCCCAGCATTTT.